Listed here are 9 T cell receptor beta chains from one sample, sequenced in a study of beta chain features in type 1 diabetes. Study-level findings and limits: TCRB CDR3s from Type 1 diabetes patients were moderately but significantly shorter in all four CD4+ subsets.

The authors reverse transcribed all of the isolated RNA, so sequencing captured expressed TCRB transcripts. Clones were sequenced by immunoSEQ multiplex PCR, and TCRdb holds only the in-frame ones, with some missing. The table records some 140,000 clones, approximately 10% of them present only once. The antigens of these receptors remain unknown. The sample taken for sequencing was central memory CD4+ T cells from blood. These receptors came from a man aged 30 to 39 with type 1 diabetes.

Note on this clone: A read error may produce the germline difference seen at one junction end. The V and J genes are TRBV20-1 and TRBJ2-3; tentative D call: TRBD2 (5 bases). Germline CDR1 and CDR2: DFQATT and SNEGSKA (reference sequence). The CDR3 consists of 11 residues. CDR3: CSGASTDTQYF. CDR3 DNA: TGCAGTGGGGCTAGCACGGATACGCAGTATTTT.

V usage is TRBV29-1 and J usage is TRBJ2-5; TRBD2 agrees at 13 bases. The trim removed 7 bases at V and 5 bases at J, leaving 1 base unmatched. Per the germline V gene, CDR1 is SQVTM and CDR2 is ANQGSEA. This CDR3 has 12 amino acids. Written as DNA, the CDR3 is TGCAGCGCGGGACTAGCGGGGGAGACCCAGTACTTC. This translates into CSAGLAGETQYF.

This chain joins TRBV6-5 and TRBJ2-7, with TRBD2 identical over 12 bases. The J segment lost 4 bases and the V segment lost 6 bases, leaving 7 bases of the junction unmatched. The CDR3 spans 15 residues. Per the germline V gene, CDR1 is MNHEY and CDR2 is SVGAGI. CDR3 sequence (DNA): TGTGCCAGCAGGCGGACTAGCGGGGATTTTTACGAGCAGTACTTC. Amino acid sequence: CASRRTSGDFYEQYF.

This clone was found a few times. The gene calls are TRBV6-5 and TRBJ2-5; D is uncertain. Germline V lookup: CDR1 MNHEY, CDR2 SVGAGI. The CDR3 is 14 residues long. Between the trimmed V and J ends, which lost 0 bases and 2 bases, there was a span of 7 bases. The DNA of the CDR3 is TGTGCCAGCAGTTACTCGACTGGGCAAGAGACCCAGTACTTC. This gives the protein CASSYSTGQETQYF.

V is TRBV6-1 and J is TRBJ1-6; D not certain. The CDR3 has 17 amino acids. With 1 base removed from V and 0 bases from J, the gap between germline ends came to 10 bases. Germline CDR1 MNHNS, CDR2 SASEGT. CDR3 loop: CASSEDRPSSYNSPLHF. CDR3 coding DNA: TGTGCCAGCAGTGAAGACAGACCGAGCTCCTATAATTCACCCCTCCACTTT.

V usage is TRBV28 and J usage is TRBJ2-3; D may be TRBD2 (6 bases). CDR3 length equals 17 residues. CDR1 and CDR2 (germline): MDHEN, SYDVKM. Deletions cut 2 bases from V and 2 bases from J, with 17 bases between. The CDR3 sequence: CASSLAAGYTNTDTQYF. As DNA, the CDR3 is TGTGCCAGCAGTTTAGCCGCGGGGTATACGAACACAGATACGCAGTATTTT.

This chain connects TRBV9 to TRBJ2-5; 11 nucleotides match TRBD2. The V and J ends lost 0 bases and 5 bases, in that order; junction bases with no gene match: 3. CDR1 is SGDLS and CDR2 is YYNGEE in the germline V gene. The CDR3 spans 15 residues. CDR3 DNA sequence: TGTGCCAGCAGCGTAGGTAGCGGGGGGGATGAGACCCAGTACTTC. It translates to CASSVGSGGDETQYF.

This clone turned up a few times. J is TRBJ1-2 and V is TRBV6-6, with TRBD1 matching over 9 bases. CDR3 length: 13 amino acids. Losses at the gene ends were 6 bases for V and 6 bases for J; bases not matched to a gene: 5. Germline V gene data show CDR1 as MNHNY and CDR2 as SVGAGI (reference sequence). The chain's CDR3 is CASRDRGDNGYTF. The CDR3 region has the DNA TGTGCCAGCAGAGACAGGGGGGATAATGGCTACACCTTC.

This clone occurred a few times. CDR3: CASSQDSSGEAFF. The CDR3 coding sequence is TGTGCCAGCAGCCAGGACAGCTCTGGTGAAGCTTTCTTT. The chain is built from TRBV11-3 and TRBJ1-1; TRBD1 is a possible D gene (6 bases). Trimming took 5 bases from V and 7 from J, leaving 14 bases between them. This CDR3 is built from 13 residues. Germline V gene data show CDR1 as SGHNT and CDR2 as YENEEA.